These 14 T cell receptor beta chains were sequenced from one sample in a study of blood T cell repertoires in COVID-19. Repertoires were generated with immunoSEQ multiplex PCR, while TCRdb's copy carries only in-frame clones and drops some. The table shows about 50,000 clones, with roughly 86% occurring only once. Material for sequencing was peripheral blood. These receptors were obtained from a man aged 80 or over with active COVID-19.

V usage is TRBV5-1 and J usage is TRBJ1-4; no clear D. The CDR3 contains 13 residues. Looked up from germline, CDR1 is SGHRS and CDR2 is YFSETQ. The germline V and J ends were trimmed by 2 bases and 6 bases, with 8 bases remaining between them. CDR3 sequence: CASSFQGDEKLFF. CDR3 DNA: TGCGCCAGCAGCTTTCAAGGAGATGAAAAACTGTTTTTT.

This chain uses TRBV19 with TRBJ2-7; a weak D match, TRBD2 (6 bases). Germline V lookup: CDR1 LNHDA, CDR2 SQIVND (reference sequence). V was trimmed by 10 bases and J by 5 bases, leaving 21 bases between them. The CDR3 sequence is 14 residues long. The CDR3: CATQQSGGAHEQYF. The CDR3 DNA sequence: TGTGCCACCCAACAGAGCGGAGGGGCCCACGAGCAGTACTTC.

V usage is TRBV28 and J usage is TRBJ1-1, with TRBD1 identical over 11 bases. In germline, CDR1 is MDHEN, CDR2 SYDVKM. The CDR3 totals 15 residues. Trimming at V came to 2 bases and at J to 7 bases, leaving 6 bases not matched to a gene. This chain's CDR3 is CASSLGGDRGNEAFF. CDR3 nucleotide sequence: TGTGCCAGCAGTTTAGGGGGGGACAGGGGGAATGAAGCTTTCTTT.

The gene calls are TRBV4-3 and TRBJ2-7; 10 nucleotides agree with TRBD1. CDR1 LGHNA and CDR2 YSLEER come from the germline V gene. This CDR3 has 18 amino acids. V was pared by 0 bases and J by 2 bases, with 10 bases of the junction left unmatched. The CDR3 loop is CASSQDLPGQGEPYEQYF. As DNA, the CDR3 is TGCGCCAGCAGCCAAGATCTTCCTGGACAGGGGGAACCCTACGAGCAGTACTTC.

This sequence joins TRBV11-3 and TRBJ2-1, with 8 bases lining up with TRBD2. The ends lost 1 base at V and 7 bases at J; junction bases unmatched: 12. Per germline, CDR1 SGHNT and CDR2 YENEEA. CDR3 length equals 17 residues. The CDR3 DNA reads TGTGCCAGCAGCTTAGGGACCGGCGGGAGGCGTGGGAATGAGCAGTTCTTC. This encodes CASSLGTGGRRGNEQFF.

The chain employs TRBV28 and TRBJ2-2, with 8 bases aligning to TRBD1. Trimming took 3 bases from V and 5 from J; bases not matched to a gene: 5. CDR1 is MDHEN and CDR2 is SYDVKM in the germline V gene. The CDR3 totals 15 residues. The CDR3 is CASSLYRQGTGELFF. DNA for the CDR3: TGTGCCAGCAGTTTGTACCGACAGGGGACCGGGGAGCTGTTTTTT.

V and J are TRBV7-9 and TRBJ1-1, with 8 bases fitting TRBD1. V shed 5 bases and J 1 base; nucleotides not matched to a gene: 9. The germline V gene has CDR1 SEHNR and CDR2 FQNEAQ (reference sequence). CDR3 length: 16 residues. In DNA, the CDR3 is TGTGCCAGCAGCCCCTACGGGACAGGAAGGAACACTGAAGCTTTCTTT. This gives the protein CASSPYGTGRNTEAFF.

The chain recombines TRBV28 with TRBJ2-7; 7 positions agree with TRBD1. The CDR3 has 14 residues. CDR1 is MDHEN and CDR2 is SYDVKM in the germline V gene. With 6 bases clipped from V and 3 bases from J, the junction kept 8 bases outside the gene matches. This CDR3 reads CASSLTGAIYEQYF. The CDR3 DNA sequence: TGTGCCAGCAGCTTAACAGGGGCGATCTACGAGCAGTACTTC.

The chain uses TRBV10-3 and TRBJ2-7; TRBD1 aligns across 9 bases. From germline, CDR1 is ENHRY and CDR2 SYGVKD. CDR3 size: 13 residues. J was trimmed by 3 bases and V by 4 bases; bases with no gene match: 1. As DNA, the CDR3 is TGTGCCATCAGTGGGGGACAGGGCTACGAGCAGTACTTC. It is translated as CAISGGQGYEQYF.

The CDR3: CASSSGQGAYEQFF. The CDR3 region has the DNA TGTGCCAGCAGCTCGGGGCAGGGGGCCTATGAGCAGTTCTTC. The genes are TRBV11-3 and TRBJ2-1, with TRBD1 identical over 8 bases. Trimming at V came to 4 bases and at J to 8 bases, leaving 7 bases not matched to a gene. Germline CDR1 reads SGHNT; CDR2 reads YENEEA. The CDR3 has 14 amino acids.

This clone occurred once. The chain joins TRBV19 to TRBJ2-3; a possible D gene is TRBD1 (6 bases). Germline assignment: CDR1 LNHDA and CDR2 SQIVND (reference sequence). The CDR3 extends over 15 amino acids. Trimming removed 7 bases from V and 0 bases from J, with 14 bases in between. The CDR3 DNA reads as TGTGCCAGTAATCCGGCGGACAGTAGCACAGATACGCAGTATTTT. Translation gives CASNPADSSTDTQYF.

The chain uses TRBV6-4 and TRBJ1-2; 8 nucleotides line up with TRBD1. V shed 8 bases, J shed 4 bases, and the junction held 6 bases outside the gene matches. CDR3 length: 13 amino acids. The germline V gene encodes CDR1 MRHNA and CDR2 SNTAGT. CDR3 residues: CASSVDRGYGYTF. CDR3 DNA: TGTGCCAGCTCAGTCGACAGGGGCTATGGCTACACCTTC.

This clone has a handful of counts. V usage is TRBV19 and J usage is TRBJ1-6; 8 nucleotides align to TRBD1. Germline values: CDR1 LNHDA, CDR2 SQIVND (reference sequence). J was trimmed by 10 bases and V by 5 bases; bases with no gene match: 7. The CDR3 has 14 residues. This chain's CDR3 is CASSSTGASSPLHF. DNA of the CDR3: TGTGCCAGTAGTTCGACAGGGGCCTCATCACCCCTCCACTTT.

V usage is TRBV6-5 and J usage is TRBJ2-5; tentative D call: TRBD2 (6 bases). In germline, CDR1 is MNHEY, CDR2 SVGAGI. Trimming pared 6 bases from V and 4 bases from J, leaving 15 bases between. This CDR3 has 14 amino acids. The CDR3 loop reads CASRRAGRPETQYF. In nucleotides, the CDR3 is TGTGCCAGCAGGAGGGCGGGACGGCCAGAGACCCAGTACTTC.